Reported below is one T cell receptor (beta chain). The sample originates from a study of blood T cell repertoires in COVID-19. Overall study context: Samples of COVID-19 (acute and convalescent) were obtained from the United States, Italy and Spain. The cDNA or gDNA used as material had been derived from T cells, B-cell-depleted T cells, or PBMCs.

Authors' analysis steps: Cell counts per sample came from amplifying reference gene primers. Repertoires were generated with immunoSEQ multiplex PCR, while TCRdb's copy carries only in-frame clones and drops some. That table supplies the V and J calls and clone size; D and trimming were determined from the DNA. The profile shows 120,000 to 150,000 clones, more than 75% of them singletons. The CDR3 runs to 17 residues. V lost 5 bases and J lost 1; bases outside the gene matches: 12. In germline, CDR1 is SGHTA, CDR2 FQGNSA. What was sequenced was peripheral blood. This TCR was sampled from a woman between 45 and 60 years old with active or convalescent COVID-19. V usage is TRBV7-2 and J usage is TRBJ2-3, with TRBD2 matching 7 bases. CDR3 in amino acids: CASSLGAGPFGTDTQYF. The CDR3 bases are TGTGCCAGCAGCCTCGGAGCGGGGCCGTTTGGCACAGATACGCAGTATTTT.